One T cell receptor beta chain is described in this entry. Its antigen is still unknown. Mismatch with germline at one junction end may stem from a read error. Time point meaning: healthy volunteer bleed at 6 weeks. Blood, whole and unfractionated, served as the source for total RNA extraction. This entry is derived from a study of human T cells and chemical hapten exposure. On the study more broadly: Among samples, TCR yields varied mainly because of small differences in pooled library volume. Findings of the study overall: The study found that DPC sensitization did not change TCRs above 1 in 1000 frequency.

Individual cDNA molecules (in the library) carried attached unique molecular identifiers. Original methodology: Samples contained a median of about 96,000 TCRs, with a range of about 20,000 to 750,000. TCRdb recomputed calls from the RACE reads with MiXCR, one row per CDR3 protein. The V and J calls and clone size are TCRdb's, not the authors'. Among some 78,000 distinct CDR3 sequences listed, over 7% were seen once. The length of the CDR3 is 15 residues. Per germline, CDR1 SGDLS and CDR2 YYNGEE. The chain recombines TRBV9 with TRBJ2-5; the D gene is possibly TRBD2 (7 bases). The sequenced sample was whole blood. The clonotype comes from a male donor in good health. Some clones in this sample may be carry-over from other donors' samples. In nucleotides, the CDR3 is TGTGACAGCAGCGTAGTAGGGGGGGGCCAAGAGACCCAGTACTTC. This gives the protein CDSSVVGGGQETQYF.